This TCR beta chain came from a study of blood T cell repertoires in COVID-19. Assay used: immunoSEQ multiplex PCR; TCRdb lists only in-frame clones, some missing. The sample has about 230,000 clones, about 79% seen once; the top ten hold about 2%. Germline V gene lookup returns CDR1 KGHDR and CDR2 SFDVKD. Trimming shortened V by 1 base and J by 6 bases, and 12 bases separated the two germline ends. The CDR3 extends over 14 amino acids. The sequencing sample was made of peripheral blood. The TCR sequence derives from a man aged 35 to 55 who had recovered from COVID-19. The chain is built from TRBV24-1 and TRBJ2-7, with D perhaps TRBD1 (5 bases). In nucleotides, the CDR3 is TGTGCCACCAGTGATTTAAGGCAGGGTGGCGAGCAGTACTTC. It translates to CATSDLRQGGEQYF.